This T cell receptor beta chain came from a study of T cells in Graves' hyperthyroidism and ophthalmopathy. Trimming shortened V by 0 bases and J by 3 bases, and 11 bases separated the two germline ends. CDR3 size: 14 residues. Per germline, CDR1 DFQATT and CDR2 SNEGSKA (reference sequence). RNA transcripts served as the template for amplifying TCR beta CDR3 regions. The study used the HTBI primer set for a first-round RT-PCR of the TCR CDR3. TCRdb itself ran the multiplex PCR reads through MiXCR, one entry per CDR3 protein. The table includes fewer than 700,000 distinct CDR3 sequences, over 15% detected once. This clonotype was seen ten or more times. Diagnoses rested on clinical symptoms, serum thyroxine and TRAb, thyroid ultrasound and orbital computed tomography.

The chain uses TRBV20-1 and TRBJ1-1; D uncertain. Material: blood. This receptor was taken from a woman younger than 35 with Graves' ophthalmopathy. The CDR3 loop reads CSARDHLRHTEAFF. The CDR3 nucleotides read TGCAGTGCTAGAGACCACCTGCGACACACTGAAGCTTTCTTT.